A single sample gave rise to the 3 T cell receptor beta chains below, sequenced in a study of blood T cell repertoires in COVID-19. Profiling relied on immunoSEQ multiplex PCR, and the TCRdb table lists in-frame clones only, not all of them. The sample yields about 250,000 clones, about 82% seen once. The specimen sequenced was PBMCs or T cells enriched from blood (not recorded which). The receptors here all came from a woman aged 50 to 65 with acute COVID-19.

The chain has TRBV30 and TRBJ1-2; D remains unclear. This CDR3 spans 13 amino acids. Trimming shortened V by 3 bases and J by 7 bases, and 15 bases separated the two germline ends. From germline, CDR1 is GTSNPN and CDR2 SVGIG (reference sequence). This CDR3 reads CAWRGSMGSGYTF. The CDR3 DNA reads TGTGCCTGGAGGGGGAGTATGGGTTCTGGCTACACCTTC.

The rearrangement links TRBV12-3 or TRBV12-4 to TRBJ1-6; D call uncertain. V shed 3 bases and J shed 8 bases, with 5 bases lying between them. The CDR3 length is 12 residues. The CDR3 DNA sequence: TGTGCCAGCAGTTTCAGTTATTCACCCCTCCACTTT. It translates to CASSFSYSPLHF.

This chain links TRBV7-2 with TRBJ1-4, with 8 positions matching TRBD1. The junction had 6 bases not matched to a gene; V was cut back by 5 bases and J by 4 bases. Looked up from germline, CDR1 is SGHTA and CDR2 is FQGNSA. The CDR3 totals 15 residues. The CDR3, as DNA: TGTGCCAGCAGCCGCAGGGGGCGGGTTAATGAAAAACTGTTTTTT. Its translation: CASSRRGRVNEKLFF.